This TCR delta chain was retrieved from a study of gamma-delta chains in newborns, infants, children. The wider study: Innate gammadelta T cells reportedly expand polyclonally right after birth, driven by microbial exposure, per the title.

TCRdb re-called the reads via CATT. The table records 4,900 or so delta-chain clones, approximately 3.9% of them present only once. As regards this clone: With a much larger clone just one base away, this may be a read error.

The V gene's germline CDR1 is TVYSNPD and CDR2 GDNSRS (reference sequence). This CDR3 contains 20 residues. The chain uses TRDV3 and TRDJ3, with TRDD3 matching over 9 bases. Input material: blood. This clonotype was obtained from a child who was a newborn, infant or young child, either healthy, febrile or measles-vaccinated (not recorded which). As DNA, the CDR3 is TGTGCCTTTGCTTCCTTTTACTGGGGGAAGGACTCCTGGGACACCCGACAGACGTTTTTC. Protein: CAFASFYWGKDSWDTRQTFF.